The 31 T cell receptor beta chains listed next were all sequenced from one sample in a study of a mutant IDH1 vaccine in newly diagnosed glioma. Which antigens these TCRs recognize remains unknown. Time point given: week 11, during vaccination. Doses of 300 ug of mutant IDH1 20-mer peptide were given with topical imiquimod. Repertoires were generated with immunoSEQ multiplex PCR, while TCRdb's copy carries only in-frame clones and drops some. The sample holds 38,000 or so clones, 80% seen once. Sequencing was performed on peripheral blood mononuclear cells (PBMCs), taken from a glioma patient whose treatment included an IDH1 peptide vaccine. These receptors were obtained from a woman aged 30 to 39 with glioma. Some clones in this sample may be carry-over from other donors' samples.

The V call is TRBV11-2, the J call TRBJ1-5; D remains unclear. The CDR3 is 15 residues long. Germline lookup yields CDR1 SGHAT and CDR2 FQNNGV. Trimming pared 5 bases from V and 2 bases from J, leaving 13 bases between. The CDR3 here is CASSPRPGGNQPQHF. As DNA, the CDR3 is TGTGCCAGCAGCCCGAGACCCGGTGGCAATCAGCCCCAGCATTTT.

The V gene is TRBV5-8, the J gene TRBJ1-4, with 9 bases lining up with TRBD1. V lost 6 bases and J lost 8; bases outside the gene matches: 5. CDR1 SGHTS and CDR2 YDEGEE come from the germline V gene. CDR3 length equals 13 residues. CDR3 amino acids: CASMDRGGEKLFF. The CDR3 DNA is TGTGCCAGCATGGACAGGGGTGGAGAAAAACTGTTTTTT. Combining the CDR3 with reference TRBV5-8 and TRBJ1-4 gives the whole variable domain EAGVTQSPTHLIKTRGQQATLRCSPISGHTSVYWYQQALGLGLQFLLWYDEGEERNRGNFPPRFSGRQFPNYSSELNVNALELEDSALYLCASMDRGGEKLFFGSGTQLSVL.

As for this clone: At one end the junction does not follow the germline gene, possibly because of a read error. This chain connects TRBV6-1 to TRBJ2-7, with 8 bases identical to TRBD1. Germline loops: CDR1 MNHNS, CDR2 SASEGT. CDR3 size: 14 residues. CDR3 bases: TGTGCCAGCAGGGAAGGACAGGGTAGCTACGAGCAGTACTTC. Its protein product is CASREGQGSYEQYF.

This clone was seen only once. The rearrangement uses TRBV29-1 and TRBJ1-1; maybe TRBD1 (6 bases). This CDR3 is built from 12 residues. Germline V CDR1 and CDR2: SQVTM, ANQGSEA. V was pared by 8 bases and J by 3 bases, with 13 bases between. CDR3 protein: CSPQGLDTEAFF. Here the CDR3 DNA reads TGCAGCCCACAGGGCTTGGACACTGAAGCTTTCTTT. The variable domain in full, completed from reference TRBV29-1 and TRBJ1-1, reads SAVISQKPSRDICQRGTSLTIQCQVDSQVTMMFWYRQQPGQSLTLIATANQGSEATYESGFVIDKFPISRPNLTFSTLTVSNMSPEDSSIYLCSPQGLDTEAFFGQGTRLTVV.

This clone was counted only a few times. J is TRBJ2-7 and V is TRBV2, with 13 bases that match TRBD2. J gave up 7 bases and V 6 bases, and 3 bases lay outside the gene matches. The CDR3 is 13 residues long. Germline V gene lookup returns CDR1 SNHLY and CDR2 FYNNEI. In nucleotides, the CDR3 is TGTGCCAGCAGAACTAGCGGGGGGGGTGAGCAGTACTTC. This encodes CASRTSGGGEQYF.

This clone is a singleton in its sample. This chain links TRBV2 with TRBJ2-1; no definite D call. CDR3 size: 13 residues. Per the germline V gene, CDR1 is SNHLY and CDR2 is FYNNEI. The ends were cut back, 10 bases at V and 0 bases at J, with 10 bases in the middle. CDR3 sequence: CATAGGSYNEQFF. CDR3 DNA sequence: TGTGCCACCGCCGGCGGCTCCTACAATGAGCAGTTCTTC.

The gene calls are TRBV4-1 and TRBJ2-1; a weak D match, TRBD2 (6 bases). Trimming shortened V by 1 base and J by 1 base, and 14 bases separated the two germline ends. Germline V gives CDR1 MGHRA, CDR2 YSYEKL. The CDR3 runs 17 residues. CDR3 nucleotides: TGCGCCAGCAGCCAAGCCCCTTGGGAGGAGTCCTACAATGAGCAGTTCTTC. It encodes CASSQAPWEESYNEQFF.

This clone was counted a single time. CDR3 bases: TGTGCCAGCTCACCACCGGGAGGGCTCCTACTAAACACTGAAGCTTTCTTT. Translating gives CASSPPGGLLLNTEAFF. This rearrangement joins TRBV18 to TRBJ1-1; D gene unclear. The CDR3 runs 17 residues. The germline CDR1 and CDR2 sequences are KGHSH and LQKENI. Trimming shortened V by 0 bases and J by 2 bases, and 16 bases separated the two germline ends. The variable domain in full, with the rest retrieved from reference TRBV18 and TRBJ1-1, is NAGVMQNPRHLVRRRGQEARLRCSPMKGHSHVYWYRQLPEEGLKFMVYLQKENIIDESGMPKERFSAEFPKEGPSILRIQQVVRGDSAAYFCASSPPGGLLLNTEAFFGQGTRLTVV.

The chain recombines TRBV30 with TRBJ2-3; no clear D gene. V was trimmed by 5 bases and J by 5 bases, leaving 11 bases between them. Germline V CDR1 and CDR2: GTSNPN, SVGIG (reference sequence). CDR3 length: 12 amino acids. The chain's CDR3 is CAWATSRDTQYF. The CDR3 DNA follows: TGTGCCTGGGCTACTTCCCGAGATACGCAGTATTTT.

This clone was detected a few times. The chain recombines TRBV25-1 with TRBJ1-5; 12 bases fit TRBD1. Per the germline V gene, CDR1 is MGHDK and CDR2 is SYGVNS. The CDR3 sequence is 15 residues long. The V segment lost 8 bases and the J segment 3 bases; nucleotides outside the gene matches: 5. DNA for the CDR3: TGTGCCAGCCCGGGACAGGGGGCTTCCAATCAGCCCCAGCATTTT. It encodes CASPGQGASNQPQHF.

This clone was seen only once. The chain recombines TRBV9 with TRBJ2-7; D gene unclear. Germline CDR1 reads SGDLS; CDR2 reads YYNGEE. CDR3 length: 14 amino acids. The ends were cut back, 2 bases at V and 3 bases at J, with 12 bases in the middle. CDR3 protein: CASSVGQQVYEQYF. CDR3 nucleotide sequence: TGTGCCAGCAGCGTCGGTCAGCAGGTCTACGAGCAGTACTTC. The full variable domain, rest sourced from reference TRBV9 and TRBJ2-7, is DSGVTQTPKHLITATGQRVTLRCSPRSGDLSVYWYQQSLDQGLQFLIQYYNGEERAKGNILERFSAQQFPDLHSELNLSSLELGDSALYFCASSVGQQVYEQYFGPGTRLTVT.

This sequence joins TRBV6-1 and TRBJ1-4; no firm D call. Deletions cut 2 bases from V and 7 bases from J, with 5 bases between. In germline, CDR1 is MNHNS, CDR2 SASEGT. The CDR3 loop spans 12 amino acids. The CDR3 reads CASSEFGEKLFF. CDR3 DNA: TGTGCCAGCAGTGAATTTGGTGAAAAACTGTTTTTT.

The J gene is TRBJ2-7, the V gene TRBV6-1; 10 bases map to TRBD2. Looked up from germline, CDR1 is MNHNS and CDR2 is SASEGT. There are 15 residues in the CDR3. With V trimmed by 5 bases and J by 2 bases, 6 bases remained unmatched. CDR3 amino acids: CASSPSGRVTYEQYF. CDR3 nucleotides: TGTGCCAGCAGTCCTAGCGGGAGAGTAACCTACGAGCAGTACTTC.

Comments on this clone: Its ends do not fully match the called genes, so a read error is possible. The CDR3 here is CASSLELDGGFEQYF. CDR3 nucleotides: TGTGCCAGCAGCCTAGAACTGGACGGCGGGTTCGAGCAGTACTTC. The V call is TRBV11-2, the J call TRBJ2-7, with a tentative D call TRBD2 (5 bases). The CDR3 is 15 amino acids. CDR1 is SGHAT, CDR2 FQNNGV, per germline.

The chain employs TRBV6-1 and TRBJ2-7, with 8 nucleotides matching TRBD2. V was pared by 1 base and J by 0 bases, with 8 bases of the junction left unmatched. Per the germline V gene, CDR1 is MNHNS and CDR2 is SASEGT. This CDR3 comprises 17 residues. Here the CDR3 reads CASSEGVAGLSSYEQYF. CDR3 DNA sequence: TGTGCCAGCAGTGAAGGTGTAGCGGGGCTAAGCTCCTACGAGCAGTACTTC.

This CDR3 is CASSDNRGLISYEQYF. Here the CDR3 DNA reads TGTGCCAGCAGTGATAACCGGGGCCTCATTTCCTACGAGCAGTACTTC. The rearrangement uses TRBV6-1 and TRBJ2-7, with D tentatively TRBD1 or TRBD2 (5 bases each). The CDR3 contains 16 residues. V was clipped by 3 bases and J by 1 base, with 16 bases between them. Germline V CDR1 and CDR2: MNHNS, SASEGT.

This chain links TRBV5-8 with TRBJ1-1, with TRBD1 as a possible D gene (5 bases). V lost 4 bases to trimming and J lost 1 base, with 14 bases between them. Germline lookup yields CDR1 SGHTS and CDR2 YDEGEE. The CDR3 loop spans 15 amino acids. The CDR3 region is CASSTPVDRNTEAFF. CDR3 coding DNA: TGTGCCAGCAGCACCCCTGTCGACAGGAACACTGAAGCTTTCTTT.

The chain is built from TRBV5-6 and TRBJ2-7; D gene unclear. Deletions cut 0 bases from V and 1 base from J, with 8 bases between. The CDR3 runs 14 residues. CDR1 SGHDT and CDR2 YYEEEE come from the germline V gene. Here the CDR3 reads CASSLGGSSYEQYF. DNA of the CDR3: TGTGCCAGCAGCTTGGGCGGTTCGTCCTACGAGCAGTACTTC.

This clone showed up just once. V is TRBV5-1 and J is TRBJ2-3; TRBD2 matches 10 bases. V dropped 1 base and J dropped 4; count of bases not matched to a gene: 6. Germline V gene sequence: CDR1 SGHRS, CDR2 YFSETQ. This CDR3 has 16 residues. The CDR3 nucleotides are TGCGCCAGCAGCTTGTCGGTAGCGGGAGGAGCAGATACGCAGTATTTT. Translation gives CASSLSVAGGADTQYF.

The chain joins TRBV2 to TRBJ2-7; TRBD2 aligns across 8 bases. The CDR3 spans 19 residues. Per germline, CDR1 SNHLY and CDR2 FYNNEI. J gave up 0 bases and V 2 bases, and 15 bases lay outside the gene matches. CDR3 loop: CASSEPETSAVPSSYEQYF. The CDR3 DNA is TGTGCCAGCAGTGAACCGGAGACTAGCGCCGTTCCGAGCTCCTACGAGCAGTACTTC.

This chain joins TRBV5-1 and TRBJ1-1; a possible D gene is TRBD1 (6 bases). The CDR3 contains 13 residues. Germline values: CDR1 SGHRS, CDR2 YFSETQ. V shed 4 bases and J shed 6 bases, with 13 bases lying between them. The CDR3 DNA sequence: TGCGCCAGCAGCACCAGGGGTGTCGCTGAAGCTTTCTTT. Its protein is CASSTRGVAEAFF. The full variable domain, rest sourced from reference TRBV5-1 and TRBJ1-1, is KAGVTQTPRYLIKTRGQQVTLSCSPISGHRSVSWYQQTPGQGLQFLFEYFSETQRNKGNFPGRFSGRQFSNSRSEMNVSTLELGDSALYLCASSTRGVAEAFFGQGTRLTVV.

In its sample, this clone was seen once. This rearrangement joins TRBV9 to TRBJ2-1; tentative D call: TRBD2 (6 bases). The V end lost 0 bases, the J end lost 3 bases, and 13 bases lay between the germline ends. In germline, CDR1 is SGDLS, CDR2 YYNGEE. CDR3 size: 16 residues. The CDR3 DNA reads as TGTGCCAGCAGCGTAGTTGGGAGGTCGGGCTACAATGAGCAGTTCTTC. The encoded protein is CASSVVGRSGYNEQFF.

The chain employs TRBV30 and TRBJ1-1, with a weak D call TRBD1 (5 bases). Trimming pared 3 bases from V and 8 bases from J, leaving 19 bases between. The length of the CDR3 is 14 residues. Germline V gives CDR1 GTSNPN, CDR2 SVGIG (reference sequence). The CDR3 sequence is CAWRGEGGAHEAFF. The CDR3, as DNA: TGTGCCTGGAGGGGGGAGGGAGGGGCGCACGAAGCTTTCTTT. Full variable domain (rest looked up from reference TRBV30 and TRBJ1-1): SQTIHQWPATLVQPVGSPLSLECTVEGTSNPNLYWYRQAAGRGLQLLFYSVGIGQISSEVPQNLSASRPQDRQFILSSKKLLLSDSGFYLCAWRGEGGAHEAFFGQGTRLTVV.

This chain uses TRBV29-1 with TRBJ2-7, with a weak D call TRBD2 (6 bases). Germline V gene lookup returns CDR1 SQVTM and CDR2 ANQGSEA. The CDR3 is 14 amino acids. The ends were cut back, 6 bases at V and 4 bases at J, with 19 bases in the middle. CDR3 bases: TGCAGCGTCACCTGGGCGTCCGGAGGGTACGAGCAGTACTTC. This gives the protein CSVTWASGGYEQYF.

The chain has TRBV14 and TRBJ1-2; D is undetermined. This CDR3 is 13 amino acids long. The germline V gene encodes CDR1 SGHDN and CDR2 FVKESK. V was cut by 3 bases and J by 6 bases, with 11 bases left in between. The CDR3 spells CASSHNKYDGYTF. DNA of the CDR3: TGTGCCAGCAGCCATAACAAATATGATGGCTACACCTTC.

V and J are TRBV6-1 and TRBJ2-7, with TRBD1 matching 7 bases. After removal of 5 bases from V and 5 bases from J, the junction contained 9 bases not matched to a gene. The germline CDR1 and CDR2 sequences are MNHNS and SASEGT. CDR3 size: 14 residues. The CDR3 DNA reads TGTGCCAGCAGTCTTTACAGGGGACCCAACGAGCAGTACTTC. Translated, it gives CASSLYRGPNEQYF.

In this sample, this clone turned up once. This chain links TRBV9 with TRBJ1-2; no clear D gene. With 3 bases removed from V and 7 bases from J, the gap between germline ends came to 16 bases. The CDR3 covers 14 residues. The germline gives CDR1 SGDLS, CDR2 YYNGEE. CDR3 sequence reads: CASSGVLGTLGYTF. CDR3 coding DNA: TGTGCCAGCAGCGGGGTTTTGGGTACCCTTGGCTACACCTTC.

V usage is TRBV27 and J usage is TRBJ2-7, with D possibly matching TRBD2 (6 bases). Trimming removed 5 bases from V and 1 base from J, with 18 bases in between. The CDR3 length is 16 residues. CDR1 and CDR2 (germline): MNHEY, SMNVEV (reference sequence). DNA for the CDR3: TGTGCCAGCAGTCCCGAAGGGAGGCTTCTATCCTACGAGCAGTACTTC. This sequence encodes CASSPEGRLLSYEQYF.

The chain joins TRBV4-1 to TRBJ2-1; TRBD2 matches at 8 bases. From germline, CDR1 is MGHRA and CDR2 YSYEKL. V shed 3 bases, J shed 9 bases, and the junction held 13 bases outside the gene matches. The CDR3 runs 16 residues. This chain's CDR3 is CASSHPGLAPHSEQFF. CDR3 in DNA: TGCGCCAGCAGCCACCCAGGACTAGCCCCTCACAGTGAGCAGTTCTTC.

The chain combines TRBV27 with TRBJ2-4; D is tentatively TRBD1 or TRBD2 (5 bases each). The V gene lost 7 bases and the J gene lost 0 bases, with 25 bases spanning the gap. The germline V gene has CDR1 MNHEY and CDR2 SMNVEV (reference sequence). The CDR3 is 19 amino acids. CDR3 sequence: CASTKTVYRGGKAKNIQYF. CDR3 coding DNA: TGTGCCAGCACCAAAACTGTTTACCGGGGCGGAAAAGCCAAAAACATTCAGTACTTC.

The rearrangement joins TRBV28 to TRBJ2-7, with 8 bases matching TRBD1. Trimming took 4 bases from V and 6 from J; bases not matched to a gene: 8. This CDR3 contains 14 residues. Germline V gene sequence: CDR1 MDHEN, CDR2 SYDVKM. The CDR3 nucleotides are TGTGCCAGCAGTTCTACAGGGGGAAAGGGCGAGCAGTACTTC. Protein: CASSSTGGKGEQYF.